One and the same sample provided the 14 T cell receptor beta chains below, sequenced in a study of blood T cell repertoires in COVID-19. Profiling relied on immunoSEQ multiplex PCR, and the TCRdb table lists in-frame clones only, not all of them. Here the sample spans 200,000 or so clones, 70% to 85% being singletons. The sequenced sample consisted of PBMCs or T cells enriched from blood (not recorded which). The receptors stem from a man aged 55 to 69 who had recovered from COVID-19.

This clone turned up a few times. The genes are TRBV5-1 and TRBJ1-6; TRBD1 aligns across 9 bases. This CDR3 contains 16 residues. Germline values: CDR1 SGHRS, CDR2 YFSETQ. Unmatched junction bases numbered 8, after V lost 3 bases and J lost 7 bases. The CDR3: CASSSLQGAGNSPLHF. The CDR3 DNA reads as TGCGCCAGCAGCTCCTTACAGGGGGCCGGGAATTCACCCCTCCACTTT. The entire variable domain, with the rest obtained from reference TRBV5-1 and TRBJ1-6, is as follows: KAGVTQTPRYLIKTRGQQVTLSCSPISGHRSVSWYQQTPGQGLQFLFEYFSETQRNKGNFPGRFSGRQFSNSRSEMNVSTLELGDSALYLCASSSLQGAGNSPLHFGNGTRLTVT.

The chain links TRBV3-1 (or the pseudogene TRBV3-2) to TRBJ1-2; 8 bases align to TRBD1. The CDR3 length is 14 residues. Trimming removed 4 bases from V and 3 bases from J; junction bases left unmatched: 4. Germline CDR1 and CDR2: LGHDT and YNNKEL (reference sequence). Here the CDR3 reads CASSLPGQDYGYTF. The CDR3 DNA reads TGTGCCAGCAGCCTCCCGGGACAGGACTATGGCTACACCTTC.

This sequence joins TRBV19 and TRBJ2-3; D is uncertain. This CDR3 has 14 amino acids. Trimming left V 3 bases short and J 4 bases short, with 11 bases between. Germline CDR1 LNHDA, CDR2 SQIVND (reference sequence). The CDR3 sequence is CASSMVRLADTQYF. The DNA of the CDR3 is TGTGCCAGTAGTATGGTGCGTTTGGCAGATACGCAGTATTTT.

The CDR3 nucleotides read TGTGCCAGCAGAGCACAGGGGTACGAGCAGTACTTC. Its translation: CASRAQGYEQYF. This chain joins TRBV12-3 or TRBV12-4 and TRBJ2-7; 7 nucleotides match TRBD1. CDR3 length: 12 residues. Germline trimming cut 6 bases from V and 4 bases from J; bases unmatched to any gene: 3.

V gene TRBV13 combines with J gene TRBJ1-2; the match to TRBD1 covers 10 bases. CDR1 and CDR2 from the germline V gene are PRHDT and FYEKMQ (reference sequence). The CDR3 length is 15 residues. V trimming: 4 bases; J trimming: 1 base; junction bases outside the gene matches: 3. CDR3 in amino acids: CASSSRDRGNYGYTF. The CDR3, as DNA: TGTGCCAGCAGCTCCCGGGACAGGGGTAACTATGGCTACACCTTC. Full variable domain (remainder filled in from reference TRBV13 and TRBJ1-2): AAGVIQSPRHLIKEKRETATLKCYPIPRHDTVYWYQQGPGQDPQFLISFYEKMQSDKGSIPDRFSAQQFSDYHSELNMSSLELGDSALYFCASSSRDRGNYGYTFGSGTRLTVV.

V is TRBV19 and J is TRBJ1-1; the D is unclear. The V gene lost 7 bases and the J gene lost 6 bases, with 15 bases spanning the gap. Germline V gene data show CDR1 as LNHDA and CDR2 as SQIVND (reference sequence). The CDR3 runs to 13 residues. The CDR3 sequence: CASNAQLGAEAFF. DNA of the CDR3: TGTGCCAGTAACGCACAGTTAGGCGCTGAAGCTTTCTTT.

The rearrangement joins TRBV20-1 to TRBJ2-1; possible D gene TRBD2, 7 bases. The CDR3 sequence is 12 residues long. With 3 bases removed from V and 12 bases from J, the gap between germline ends came to 15 bases. Germline V CDR1 and CDR2: DFQATT, SNEGSKA (reference sequence). DNA for the CDR3: TGCAGTGCTAGTGACTGGGAGGGGGGGCAGTTCTTC. Protein sequence: CSASDWEGGQFF.

This clone appeared a few times. The chain recombines TRBV28 with TRBJ2-2; D gene unclear. Germline lookup yields CDR1 MDHEN and CDR2 SYDVKM. V lost 4 bases and J 9 bases, leaving 6 bases between the germline ends. CDR3 length: 11 residues. The CDR3 loop is CASSSSRELFF. CDR3 sequence (DNA): TGTGCCAGCAGTTCCTCCCGGGAGCTGTTTTTT.

The V gene is TRBV7-9, the J gene TRBJ2-7, with TRBD1 identical over 10 bases. The CDR3 length is 14 residues. The ends lost 4 bases at V and 3 bases at J; junction bases unmatched: 3. Per germline, CDR1 SEHNR and CDR2 FQNEAQ (reference sequence). Here the CDR3 DNA reads TGTGCCAGCAGCTCGACAGGGGGCTACTACGAGCAGTACTTC. Protein: CASSSTGGYYEQYF. Together with reference TRBV7-9 and TRBJ2-7, the CDR3 gives the full variable domain: DTGVSQNPRHKITKRGQNVTFRCDPISEHNRLYWYRQTLGQGPEFLTYFQNEAQLEKSRLLSDRFSAERPKGSFSTLEIQRTEQGDSAMYLCASSSTGGYYEQYFGPGTRLTVT.

The V gene is TRBV10-3, the J gene TRBJ1-2; no clear D. V was trimmed by 2 bases and J by 0 bases, leaving 7 bases between them. The germline V gene has CDR1 ENHRY and CDR2 SYGVKD. The CDR3 has 14 amino acids. The CDR3 spells CAISEGPANYGYTF. The CDR3 bases are TGTGCCATCAGTGAGGGCCCAGCTAACTATGGCTACACCTTC.

In this sample, this clone turned up once. The chain employs TRBV19 and TRBJ1-2, with D possibly being TRBD1 (6 bases). The CDR3 is 16 residues long. Between the trimmed V and J ends, which lost 1 base and 4 bases, there was a span of 16 bases. Germline assignment: CDR1 LNHDA and CDR2 SQIVND (reference sequence). The chain's CDR3 is CASSIAAGGWSYGYTF. The CDR3 DNA sequence: TGTGCCAGTAGTATAGCGGCGGGGGGCTGGAGCTATGGCTACACCTTC. Looking up the rest from reference TRBV19 and TRBJ1-2 gives the full variable domain: DGGITQSPKYLFRKEGQNVTLSCEQNLNHDAMYWYRQDPGQGLRLIYYSQIVNDFQKGDIAEGYSVSREKKESFPLTVTSAQKNPTAFYLCASSIAAGGWSYGYTFGSGTRLTVV.

The chain combines TRBV5-4 with TRBJ1-1; D perhaps matches TRBD1 (6 bases). The CDR3 is 15 amino acids. Between the trimmed V and J ends, which lost 4 bases and 2 bases, there was a span of 15 bases. Germline V CDR1 and CDR2: SGHNT, YYREEE (reference sequence). This CDR3 is CASSQKNRDNTEAFF. The CDR3 bases are TGTGCCAGCAGCCAGAAAAACAGGGATAACACTGAAGCTTTCTTT.

The genes are TRBV21-1 and TRBJ1-6; the table's TRBD1 call for D was not verified on the DNA. TRBV21-1 is an annotated pseudogene. The CDR3 totals 15 residues. In nucleotides, the CDR3 is TGTGCCAGCAGCACACAGGGGGAACGTGGATCACCCCTCCACTTT. It is translated as CASSTQGERGSPLHF.

This sequence joins TRBV7-9 and TRBJ2-7, with D perhaps matching TRBD2 (5 bases). The V gene's germline CDR1 is SEHNR and CDR2 FQNEAQ (reference sequence). Trimming stripped 5 bases from V and 6 bases from J, with 23 bases between. This CDR3 is 16 amino acids long. CDR3 protein: CASSPAEASGFFEQYF. CDR3 nucleotide sequence: TGTGCCAGCAGCCCGGCGGAGGCTAGTGGTTTCTTCGAGCAGTACTTC.